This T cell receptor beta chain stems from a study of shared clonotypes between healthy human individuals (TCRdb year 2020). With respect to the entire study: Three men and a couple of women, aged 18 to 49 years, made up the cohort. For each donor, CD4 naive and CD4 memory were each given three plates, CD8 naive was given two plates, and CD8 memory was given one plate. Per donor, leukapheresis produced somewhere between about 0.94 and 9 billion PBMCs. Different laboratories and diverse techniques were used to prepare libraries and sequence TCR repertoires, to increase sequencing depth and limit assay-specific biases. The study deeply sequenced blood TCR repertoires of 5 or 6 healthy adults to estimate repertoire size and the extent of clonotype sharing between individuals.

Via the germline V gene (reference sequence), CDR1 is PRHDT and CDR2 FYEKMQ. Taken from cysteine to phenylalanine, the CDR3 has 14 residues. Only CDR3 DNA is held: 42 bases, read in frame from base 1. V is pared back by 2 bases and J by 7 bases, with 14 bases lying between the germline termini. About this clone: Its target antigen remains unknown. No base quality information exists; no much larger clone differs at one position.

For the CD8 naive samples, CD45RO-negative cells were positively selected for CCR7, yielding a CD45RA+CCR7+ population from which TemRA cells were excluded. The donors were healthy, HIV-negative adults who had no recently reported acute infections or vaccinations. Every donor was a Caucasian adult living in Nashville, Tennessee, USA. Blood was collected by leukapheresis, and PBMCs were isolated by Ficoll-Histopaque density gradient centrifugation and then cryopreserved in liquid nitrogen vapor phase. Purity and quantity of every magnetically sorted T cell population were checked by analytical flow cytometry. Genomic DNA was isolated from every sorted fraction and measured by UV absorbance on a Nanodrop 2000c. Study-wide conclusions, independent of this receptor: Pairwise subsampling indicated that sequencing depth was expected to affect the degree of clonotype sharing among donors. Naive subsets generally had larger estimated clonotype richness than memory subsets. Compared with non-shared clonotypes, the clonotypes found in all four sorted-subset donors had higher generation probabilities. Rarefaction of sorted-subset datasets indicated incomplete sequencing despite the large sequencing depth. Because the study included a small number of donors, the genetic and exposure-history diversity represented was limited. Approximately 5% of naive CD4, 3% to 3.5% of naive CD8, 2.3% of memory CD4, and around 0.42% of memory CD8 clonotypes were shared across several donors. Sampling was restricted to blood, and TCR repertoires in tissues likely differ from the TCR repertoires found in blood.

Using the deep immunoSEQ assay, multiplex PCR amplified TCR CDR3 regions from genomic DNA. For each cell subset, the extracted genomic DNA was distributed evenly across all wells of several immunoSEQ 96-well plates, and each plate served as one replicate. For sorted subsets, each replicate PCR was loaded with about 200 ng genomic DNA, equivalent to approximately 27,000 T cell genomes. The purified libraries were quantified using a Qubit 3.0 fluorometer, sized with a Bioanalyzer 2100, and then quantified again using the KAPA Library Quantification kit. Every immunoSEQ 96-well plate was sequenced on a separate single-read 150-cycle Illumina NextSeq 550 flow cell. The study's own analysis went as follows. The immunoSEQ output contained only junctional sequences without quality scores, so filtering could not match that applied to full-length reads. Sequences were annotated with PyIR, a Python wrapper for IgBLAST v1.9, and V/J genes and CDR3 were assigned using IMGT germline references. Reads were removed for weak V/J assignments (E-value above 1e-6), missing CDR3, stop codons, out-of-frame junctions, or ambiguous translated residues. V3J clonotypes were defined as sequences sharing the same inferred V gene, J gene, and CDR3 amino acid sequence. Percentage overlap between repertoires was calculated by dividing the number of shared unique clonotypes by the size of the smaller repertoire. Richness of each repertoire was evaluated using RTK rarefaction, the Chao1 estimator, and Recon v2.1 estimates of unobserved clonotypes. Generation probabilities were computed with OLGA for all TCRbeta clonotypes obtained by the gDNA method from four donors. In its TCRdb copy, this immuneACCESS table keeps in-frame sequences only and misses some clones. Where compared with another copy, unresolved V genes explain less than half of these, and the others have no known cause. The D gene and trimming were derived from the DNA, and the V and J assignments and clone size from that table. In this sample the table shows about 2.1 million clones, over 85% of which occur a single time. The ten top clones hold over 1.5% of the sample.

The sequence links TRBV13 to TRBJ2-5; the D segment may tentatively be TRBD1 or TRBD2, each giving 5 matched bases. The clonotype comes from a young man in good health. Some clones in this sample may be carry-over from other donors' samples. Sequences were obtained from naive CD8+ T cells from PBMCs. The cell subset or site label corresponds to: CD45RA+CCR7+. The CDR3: CASSLFGTAGTQYF. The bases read TGTGCCAGCAGCTTATTTGGGACCGCAGGGACCCAGTACTTC.